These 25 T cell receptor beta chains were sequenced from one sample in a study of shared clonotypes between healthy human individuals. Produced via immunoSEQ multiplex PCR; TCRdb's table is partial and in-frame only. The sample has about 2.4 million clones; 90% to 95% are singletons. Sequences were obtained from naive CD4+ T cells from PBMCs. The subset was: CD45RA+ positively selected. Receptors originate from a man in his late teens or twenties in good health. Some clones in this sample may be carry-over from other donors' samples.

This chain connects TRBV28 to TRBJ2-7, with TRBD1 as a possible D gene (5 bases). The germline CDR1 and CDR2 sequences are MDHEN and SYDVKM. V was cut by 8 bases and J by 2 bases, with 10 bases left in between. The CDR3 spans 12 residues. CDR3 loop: CASLTGTYEQYF. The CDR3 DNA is TGTGCCAGCCTAACAGGAACCTACGAGCAGTACTTC.

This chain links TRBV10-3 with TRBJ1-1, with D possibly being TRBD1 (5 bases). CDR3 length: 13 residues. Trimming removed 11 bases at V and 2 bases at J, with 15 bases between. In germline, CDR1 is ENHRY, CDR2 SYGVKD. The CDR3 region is CASRGAVNTEAFF. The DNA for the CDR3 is TGTGCCTCCCGTGGGGCAGTAAACACTGAAGCTTTCTTT.

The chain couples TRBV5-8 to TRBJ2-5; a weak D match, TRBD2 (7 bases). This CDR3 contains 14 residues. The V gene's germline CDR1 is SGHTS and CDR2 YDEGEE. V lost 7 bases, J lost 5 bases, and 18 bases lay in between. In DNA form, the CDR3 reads TGTGCCAGCGCACCGGCGGGGGCTCGGGAGACCCAGTACTTC. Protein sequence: CASAPAGARETQYF.

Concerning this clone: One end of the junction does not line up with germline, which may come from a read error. CDR3 in amino acids: CASTLAGGLTGELFF. In DNA, the CDR3 is TGTGCCAGCACTTTAGCGGGAGGTCTCACCGGGGAGCTGTTTTTT. The chain joins TRBV28 to TRBJ2-2, with 10 bases that match TRBD2. CDR3 size: 15 residues. CDR1 and CDR2 (germline): MDHEN, SYDVKM.

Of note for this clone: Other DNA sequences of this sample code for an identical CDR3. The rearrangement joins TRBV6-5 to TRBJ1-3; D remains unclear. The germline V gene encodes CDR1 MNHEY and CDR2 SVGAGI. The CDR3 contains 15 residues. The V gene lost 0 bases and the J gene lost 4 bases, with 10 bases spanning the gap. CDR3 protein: CASSYSGGSGNTIYF. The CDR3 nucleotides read TGTGCCAGCAGTTACTCGGGCGGGTCAGGAAACACCATATATTTT.

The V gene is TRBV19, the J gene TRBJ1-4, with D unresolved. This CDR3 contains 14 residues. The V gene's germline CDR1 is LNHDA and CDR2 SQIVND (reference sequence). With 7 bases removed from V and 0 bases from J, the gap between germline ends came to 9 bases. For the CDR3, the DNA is TGTGCCAGTATGAGTCACGCAACTAATGAAAAACTGTTTTTT. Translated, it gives CASMSHATNEKLFF.

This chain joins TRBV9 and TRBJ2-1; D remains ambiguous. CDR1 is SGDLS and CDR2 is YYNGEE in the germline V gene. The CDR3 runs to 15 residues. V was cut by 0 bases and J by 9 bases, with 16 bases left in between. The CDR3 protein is CASSVASLVSGEQFF. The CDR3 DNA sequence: TGTGCCAGCAGCGTAGCTAGTTTAGTCTCGGGTGAGCAGTTCTTC.

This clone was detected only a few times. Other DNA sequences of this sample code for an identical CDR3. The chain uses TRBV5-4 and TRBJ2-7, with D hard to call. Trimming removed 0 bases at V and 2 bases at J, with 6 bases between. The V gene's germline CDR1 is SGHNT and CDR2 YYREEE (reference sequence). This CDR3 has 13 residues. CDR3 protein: CASSLGGTYEQYF. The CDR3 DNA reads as TGTGCCAGCAGCTTGGGGGGTACCTACGAGCAGTACTTC.

DNA for the CDR3: TGTGCCAGCTCACCCCCGGGACAGGGCAGTGACATTCAGTACTTC. This encodes CASSPPGQGSDIQYF. The chain couples TRBV18 to TRBJ2-4, with 9 bases identical to TRBD1. CDR3 length: 15 amino acids. V dropped 3 bases and J dropped 8; count of bases not matched to a gene: 8. The germline V gene encodes CDR1 KGHSH and CDR2 LQKENI.

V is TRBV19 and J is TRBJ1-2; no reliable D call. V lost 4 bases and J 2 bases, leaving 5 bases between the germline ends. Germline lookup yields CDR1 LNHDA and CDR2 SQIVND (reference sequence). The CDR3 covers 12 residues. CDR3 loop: CASSNRNYGYTF. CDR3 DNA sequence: TGTGCCAGTAGTAACAGAAACTATGGCTACACCTTC.

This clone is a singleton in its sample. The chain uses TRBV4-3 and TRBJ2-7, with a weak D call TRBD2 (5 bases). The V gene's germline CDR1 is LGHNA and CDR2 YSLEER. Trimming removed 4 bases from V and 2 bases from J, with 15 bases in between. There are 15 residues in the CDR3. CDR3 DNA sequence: TGCGCCAGCAGCCGACTGCTAGCTACCCCCTACGAGCAGTACTTC. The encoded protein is CASSRLLATPYEQYF.

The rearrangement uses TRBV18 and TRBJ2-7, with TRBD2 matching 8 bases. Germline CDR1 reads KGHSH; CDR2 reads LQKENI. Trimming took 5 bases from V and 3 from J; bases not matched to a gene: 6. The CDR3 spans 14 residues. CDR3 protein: CASSGVLAVYEQYF. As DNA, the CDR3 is TGTGCCAGCTCAGGGGTACTAGCGGTCTACGAGCAGTACTTC.

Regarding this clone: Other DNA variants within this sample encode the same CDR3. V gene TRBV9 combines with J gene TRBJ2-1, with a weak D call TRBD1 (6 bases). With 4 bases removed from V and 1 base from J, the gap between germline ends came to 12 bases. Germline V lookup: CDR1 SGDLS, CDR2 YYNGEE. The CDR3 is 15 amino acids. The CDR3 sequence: CASSPTGSSYNEQFF. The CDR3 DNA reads TGTGCCAGCAGCCCTACAGGGTCGTCCTACAATGAGCAGTTCTTC.

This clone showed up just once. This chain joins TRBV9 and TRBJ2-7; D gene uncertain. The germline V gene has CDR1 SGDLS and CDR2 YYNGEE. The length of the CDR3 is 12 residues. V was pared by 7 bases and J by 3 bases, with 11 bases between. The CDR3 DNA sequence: TGTGCCAGCGGGCGGACCAGCTACGAGCAGTACTTC. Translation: CASGRTSYEQYF.

The CDR3 spells CASSPRGGSNYGYTF. The CDR3 coding sequence is TGTGCCAGCAGCCCCCGGGGGGGGTCTAACTATGGCTACACCTTC. This rearrangement joins TRBV28 to TRBJ1-2; perhaps TRBD1 as D (5 bases). The germline V gene has CDR1 MDHEN and CDR2 SYDVKM. There are 15 residues in the CDR3. With 6 bases removed from V and 0 bases from J, the gap between germline ends came to 14 bases.

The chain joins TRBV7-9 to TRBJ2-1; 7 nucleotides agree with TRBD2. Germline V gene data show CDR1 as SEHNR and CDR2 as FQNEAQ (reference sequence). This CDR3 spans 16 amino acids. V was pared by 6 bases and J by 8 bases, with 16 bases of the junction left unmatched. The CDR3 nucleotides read TGTGCCAGCAGTTTTGGGACCTTGAGGACTAGAGATGAGCAGTTCTTC. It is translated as CASSFGTLRTRDEQFF.

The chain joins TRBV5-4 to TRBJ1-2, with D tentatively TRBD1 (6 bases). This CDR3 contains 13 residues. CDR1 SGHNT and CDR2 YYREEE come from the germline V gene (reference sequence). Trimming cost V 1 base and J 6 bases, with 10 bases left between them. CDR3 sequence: CASSLQGQDGYTF. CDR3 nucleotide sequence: TGTGCCAGCAGCTTGCAGGGGCAGGATGGCTACACCTTC.

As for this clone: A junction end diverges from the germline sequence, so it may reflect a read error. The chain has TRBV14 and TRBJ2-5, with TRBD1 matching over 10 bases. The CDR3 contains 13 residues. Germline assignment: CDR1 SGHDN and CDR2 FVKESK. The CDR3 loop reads CASSRNRQGAPHF. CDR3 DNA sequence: TGTGCCAGCAGCCGCAACCGACAGGGGGCCCCTCACTTC.

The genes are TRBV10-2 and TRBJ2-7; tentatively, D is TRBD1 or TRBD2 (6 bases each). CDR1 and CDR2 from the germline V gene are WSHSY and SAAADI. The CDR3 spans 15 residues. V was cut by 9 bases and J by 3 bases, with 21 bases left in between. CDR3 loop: CASKFGRDTIYEQYF. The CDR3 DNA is TGCGCCAGTAAGTTCGGGCGGGACACAATCTACGAGCAGTACTTC.

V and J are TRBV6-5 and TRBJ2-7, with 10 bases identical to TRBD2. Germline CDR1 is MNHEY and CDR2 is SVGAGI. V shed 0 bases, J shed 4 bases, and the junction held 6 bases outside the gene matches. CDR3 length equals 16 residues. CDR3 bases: TGTGCCAGCAGTTACTCGGCTAGCGGGAGCATGTACGAGCAGTACTTC. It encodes CASSYSASGSMYEQYF.

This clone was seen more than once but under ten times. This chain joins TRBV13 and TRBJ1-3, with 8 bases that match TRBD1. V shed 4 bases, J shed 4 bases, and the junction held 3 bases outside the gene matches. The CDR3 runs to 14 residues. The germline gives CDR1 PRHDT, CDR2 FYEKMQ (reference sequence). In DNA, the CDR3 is TGTGCCAGCAGCTCAACAGGGGGAGGAAACACCATATATTTT. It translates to CASSSTGGGNTIYF.

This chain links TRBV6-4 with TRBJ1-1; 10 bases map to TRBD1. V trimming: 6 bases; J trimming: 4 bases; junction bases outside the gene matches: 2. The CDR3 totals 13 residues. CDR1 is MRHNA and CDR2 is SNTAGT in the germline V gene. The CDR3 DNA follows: TGTGCCAGCAGGCGGACAGGGGGCACTGAAGCTTTCTTT. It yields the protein CASRRTGGTEAFF.

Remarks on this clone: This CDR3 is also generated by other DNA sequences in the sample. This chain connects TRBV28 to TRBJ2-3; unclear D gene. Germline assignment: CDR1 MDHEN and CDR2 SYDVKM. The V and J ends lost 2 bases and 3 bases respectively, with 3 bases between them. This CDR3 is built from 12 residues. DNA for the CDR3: TGTGCCAGCAGTTTACGGACAGATACGCAGTATTTT. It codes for CASSLRTDTQYF.

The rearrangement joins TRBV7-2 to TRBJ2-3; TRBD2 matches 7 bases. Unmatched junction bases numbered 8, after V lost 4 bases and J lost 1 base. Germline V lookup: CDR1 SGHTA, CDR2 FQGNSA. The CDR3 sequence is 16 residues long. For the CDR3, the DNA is TGTGCCAGCAGCTCCCGAAGCGGGATGCGCACAGATACGCAGTATTTT. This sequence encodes CASSSRSGMRTDTQYF.

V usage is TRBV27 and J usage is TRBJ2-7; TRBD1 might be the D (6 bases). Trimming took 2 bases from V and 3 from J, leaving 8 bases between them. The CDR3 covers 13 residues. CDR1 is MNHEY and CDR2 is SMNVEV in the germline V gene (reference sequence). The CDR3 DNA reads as TGTGCCAGCAGTTTAAAGGGGGTCTACGAGCAGTACTTC. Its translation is CASSLKGVYEQYF.